This T cell receptor beta chain was profiled in a study of blood T cells in healthy people across ages. Comment on this clonotype: Antigen: not known.

Germline V lookup: CDR1 MGHDK, CDR2 SYGVNS. The CDR3 is 15 amino acids. Study-level findings and limits: Per million T cells, TCR beta diversity dropped about linearly as age rose.

Primed by a sample-barcoded 5' primer and a J-beta primer mix, a second PCR proceeded for about 7 to 11 cycles. TCRdb used MiXCR to reprocess the 5' RACE reads, holding one entry per CDR3 protein. The table lists around 800,000 distinct CDR3 sequences, approximately 53% of them singletons. This sequence was found in a man older than 75 in good health. Sample: blood. The rearrangement links TRBV25-1 to TRBJ2-4; no clear D. The end of the DNA is better explained by TRBJ2-7, so the J call may be wrong. The CDR3 protein is CASSEADARYYEQYF. CDR3 DNA: TGTGCCAGCAGTGAAGCGGACGCCAGATACTACGAGCAGTACTTC.